The clone carrying this TCR beta chain was seen a few times. This sample is part of a study of blood T cell repertoires in COVID-19. Study information: In each case, the material was cDNA or gDNA derived from T cells, B-cell-depleted T cells, or PBMCs.

CDR1 is SNHLY, CDR2 FYNNEI, per germline. With 5 bases clipped from V and 6 bases from J, the junction kept 5 bases outside the gene matches. The CDR3 extends over 13 amino acids. The assay was immunoSEQ multiplex PCR, and TCRdb's table has in-frame clones only and misses some. The sample has over 200,000 clones, over 75% seen once. All enrollees were roughly 18 to 95 years old and from approximately 25 US areas. Cohorts were based on clinical histories the participants reported. Resolution of symptoms, clearance, or two negative PCRs was present in recovered Cohort 3 donors. V usage is TRBV2 and J usage is TRBJ1-2, with 8 nucleotides matching TRBD1. Sequenced: PBMCs or T cells enriched from blood (not recorded which). The receptor comes from a man between 40 and 49 years old who had recovered from COVID-19. CDR3 in DNA: TGTGCCAGCAGTTACTGGACAGGGAATGGCTACACCTTC. Protein sequence: CASSYWTGNGYTF.